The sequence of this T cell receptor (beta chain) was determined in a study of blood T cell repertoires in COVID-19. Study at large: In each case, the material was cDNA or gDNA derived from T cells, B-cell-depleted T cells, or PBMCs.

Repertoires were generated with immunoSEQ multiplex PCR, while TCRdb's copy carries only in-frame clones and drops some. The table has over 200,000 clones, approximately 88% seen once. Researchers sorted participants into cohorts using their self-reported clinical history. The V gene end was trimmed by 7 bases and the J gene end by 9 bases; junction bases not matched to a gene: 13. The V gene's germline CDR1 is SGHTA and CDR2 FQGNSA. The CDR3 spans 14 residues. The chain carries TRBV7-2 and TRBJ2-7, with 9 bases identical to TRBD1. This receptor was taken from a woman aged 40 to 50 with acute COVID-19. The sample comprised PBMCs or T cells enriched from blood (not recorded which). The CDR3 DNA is TGTGCCAGCACCCCGGGACAGGGTAATAGGCGGCAGTACTTC. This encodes CASTPGQGNRRQYF.